The entry below gives a single T cell receptor beta chain sequence along with its context. What it recognizes is unknown. This sample was included in a study of cytomegalovirus exposure and HLA in healthy donors. The PCR used 60 Vbeta and 13 Jbeta primers. As originally analysed: In a later analysis, some 80 million unique TCR beta chains included roughly 11 million shared by two or more donors. Sequencing used immunoSEQ multiplex PCR; TCRdb keeps in-frame clones, though not all of them. The D gene and trimming were derived from the DNA, and the V and J assignments and clone size from that table. This sample has around 190,000 clones, with just under 80% found just once. Study-wide points: Rates of TCR association differed by HLA locus in a later analysis, with DRB1 highest and HLA-C lowest.

Donors sampled were nominally healthy, though unrecorded immune exposures were likely. Germline V gives CDR1 SNHLY, CDR2 FYNNEI. Trimming removed 1 base from V and 4 bases from J; junction bases left unmatched: 6. This CDR3 is 16 amino acids long. The sequencing sample was made of PBMCs. The genes are TRBV2 and TRBJ2-5; 10 bases line up with TRBD2. The sequence was collected from a female donor in good health and CMV-seronegative. The CDR3 coding sequence is TGTGCCAGCAGTGAAGTACCTAGCGGGAGACGAGAGACCCAGTACTTC. This translates into CASSEVPSGRRETQYF.